This T cell receptor beta chain was captured by sequencing in a study of T cells expressing NK-cell markers. Overall study context: In sorted CD3+CD56+NKG2C+, CD3+CD56+NKG2C- and CD3+CD56-NKG2C+ T cells, TCR beta repertoires were obtained.

Germline V lookup: CDR1 SGHVS, CDR2 FQNEAQ. CDR3 length equals 19 residues. TCRdb reprocessed the 5' RACE reads, with one entry per CDR3 protein and no DNA. This sample's table reports about 140,000 distinct CDR3 sequences. Sample: blood T cells: a sorted CD56 or NKG2C T cell subset, CD4+ or CD8+ T cells, or bulk PBMC T cells (not recorded which). The sequence was collected from a man between 18 and 29 years old in good health. The chain carries TRBV7-8 and TRBJ2-6; the TRBD1 assignment by TCRdb is unverifiable without DNA. CDR3 loop: CASSSDSWKLDSGANVLTF.